These 20 T cell receptor beta chains came from one sample sequenced in a study of CD8 T cells in ankylosing spondylitis. Study-level results: Among TCR beta sequences, a motif of 7 to 9 highly homologous variants appeared characteristic of ankylosing spondylitis blood.

Their antigens are not known. MiXCR, run by TCRdb on the 5' RACE reads, gives a single entry per CDR3 protein. The data hold around 770,000 distinct CDR3 sequences, with 12% observed a single time. Specimen: blood, either unsorted or a sorted T cell fraction (not recorded which). Receptor source: a male donor with ankylosing spondylitis.

This clonotype was recorded a few times. A much larger clone differs from this one at a single base, so this may be a read error. The chain combines TRBV6-6 with TRBJ2-7; no definite D call. V was pared by 6 bases and J by 3 bases, with 3 bases between. The CDR3 has 10 residues. Germline loops: CDR1 MNHNY, CDR2 SVGAGI (reference sequence). The CDR3: CASRNYEQYF. The CDR3 DNA reads TGTGCCAGCAGGAACTACGAGCAGTACTTC.

This clonotype was counted many times. The chain has TRBV5-1 and TRBJ2-3; D perhaps matches TRBD1 (5 bases). This CDR3 has 14 amino acids. The V end was cut by 1 base, the J end by 5 bases, with 11 bases between. Germline V CDR1 and CDR2: SGHRS, YFSETQ. DNA of the CDR3: TGCGCCAGCAGCTTGTGGGGCGTCGAAGATACGCAGTATTTT. It yields the protein CASSLWGVEDTQYF.

This clonotype has only a few counts. The J gene is TRBJ2-3, the V gene TRBV7-3; no reliable D call. Germline lookup yields CDR1 SGHTA and CDR2 FQGTGA. The CDR3 is made up of 15 amino acids. V lost 6 bases and J lost 3, with 16 bases in between. CDR3 in DNA: TGTGCCAGCAGATTGTCACACCCATGGACAGATACGCAGTATTTT. Translated, it gives CASRLSHPWTDTQYF. The full variable domain, its missing parts supplied by reference TRBV7-3 and TRBJ2-3, is GAGVSQTPSNKVTEKGKYVELRCDPISGHTALYWYRQSLGQGPEFLIYFQGTGAADDSGLPNDRFFAVRPEGSVSTLKIQRTERGDSAVYLCASRLSHPWTDTQYFGPGTRLTVL.

This clonotype was observed a handful of times. The chain employs TRBV6-2 or TRBV6-3 and TRBJ2-1, with D unresolved. The V gene's germline CDR1 is MNHEY and CDR2 SVGEGT. V was shortened by 0 bases and J by 10 bases, with 7 bases between the two germline ends. CDR3 length: 12 amino acids. The CDR3 DNA sequence: TGTGCCAGCAGTTACTCACTTAAGGAGCAGTTCTTC. It yields the protein CASSYSLKEQFF.

V gene TRBV29-1 combines with J gene TRBJ1-2; 7 bases align to TRBD1. Germline CDR1 SQVTM, CDR2 ANQGSEA. The CDR3 spans 11 residues. After removal of 6 bases from V and 7 bases from J, the junction contained 5 bases not matched to a gene. CDR3 residues: CSVGTVSGYTF. The CDR3 region has the DNA TGCAGCGTCGGGACAGTCTCTGGCTACACCTTC.

The chain combines TRBV5-1 with TRBJ1-2; D gene unclear. This CDR3 spans 14 amino acids. In germline, CDR1 is SGHRS, CDR2 YFSETQ. Trimming removed 1 base from V and 8 bases from J, with 15 bases in between. CDR3 residues: CASSLLAGERGYTF. CDR3 DNA: TGCGCCAGCAGCTTGCTTGCGGGTGAGCGAGGCTACACCTTC. The variable domain in full, with the rest retrieved from reference TRBV5-1 and TRBJ1-2, is KAGVTQTPRYLIKTRGQQVTLSCSPISGHRSVSWYQQTPGQGLQFLFEYFSETQRNKGNFPGRFSGRQFSNSRSEMNVSTLELGDSALYLCASSLLAGERGYTFGSGTRLTVV.

This chain joins TRBV6-2 or TRBV6-3 and TRBJ2-4; 10 bases align to TRBD1. Germline V gives CDR1 MNHEY, CDR2 SVGEGT. This CDR3 contains 18 residues. J lost 0 bases, V lost 6 bases, and 11 bases had no gene match. The CDR3 here is CASRSGTGAMLAKNIQYF. DNA of the CDR3: TGTGCCAGCAGATCCGGGACAGGGGCCATGCTAGCCAAAAACATTCAGTACTTC.

This clonotype was observed many times. CDR3 amino acids: CASSGAGGGYTF. CDR3 nucleotides: TGTGCCAGCAGCGGAGCGGGAGGGGGCTACACCTTC. The chain has TRBV5-4 and TRBJ1-2; D unclear. CDR1 and CDR2 (germline): SGHNT, YYREEE (reference sequence). V was pared by 4 bases and J by 8 bases, with 12 bases between. This CDR3 region has 12 residues.

This clonotype was counted only a few times. The chain joins TRBV6-5 to TRBJ1-1, with a weak D call TRBD1 (5 bases). Germline assignment: CDR1 MNHEY and CDR2 SVGAGI. CDR3 size: 13 residues. The V end was cut by 5 bases, the J end by 5 bases, with 12 bases between. The chain's CDR3 is CASSIQVLTEAFF. The CDR3 DNA reads TGTGCCAGCAGTATACAGGTTTTGACTGAAGCTTTCTTT.

This clonotype was observed a handful of times. The V gene is TRBV20-1, the J gene TRBJ1-5, with 9 bases matching TRBD1. The CDR3 runs to 15 residues. The J segment lost 4 bases and the V segment lost 3 bases, leaving 7 bases of the junction unmatched. Germline V gene data show CDR1 as DFQATT and CDR2 as SNEGSKA (reference sequence). The CDR3 DNA reads as TGCAGTGCTAGGACCTTGGGACAGGGTAATCAGCCCCAGCATTTT. Its translation: CSARTLGQGNQPQHF.

This chain uses TRBV5-1 with TRBJ1-1; 7 nucleotides agree with TRBD1. V trimming: 4 bases; J trimming: 0 bases; junction bases outside the gene matches: 6. The CDR3 length is 15 residues. CDR1 and CDR2 (germline): SGHRS, YFSETQ. This chain's CDR3 is CASSRSGQLNTEAFF. The CDR3 bases are TGCGCCAGCAGCCGATCGGGACAGCTGAACACTGAAGCTTTCTTT.

This clonotype was picked up a small number of times. The chain couples TRBV20-1 to TRBJ1-2, with D possibly being TRBD1 (5 bases). From germline, CDR1 is DFQATT and CDR2 SNEGSKA (reference sequence). The CDR3 consists of 15 residues. Trimming cost V 4 bases and J 4 bases, with 19 bases left between them. DNA of the CDR3: TGCAGTGCTACGCAGACACCATCTAGGGGCTATGGCTACACCTTC. This sequence encodes CSATQTPSRGYGYTF.

This clonotype was detected only a few times. V usage is TRBV6-5 and J usage is TRBJ2-7; perhaps TRBD2 as D (6 bases). Looked up from germline, CDR1 is MNHEY and CDR2 is SVGAGI. V was pared by 4 bases and J by 6 bases, with 10 bases between. The CDR3 has 12 amino acids. CDR3 residues: CASSSTSFEQYF. The CDR3 DNA follows: TGTGCCAGCAGTTCGACTAGTTTCGAGCAGTACTTC.

This clonotype was seen a few times. This chain connects TRBV20-1 to TRBJ1-3; weak D call: TRBD1 (6 bases). Trimming pared 2 bases from V and 0 bases from J, leaving 14 bases between. Germline CDR1 is DFQATT and CDR2 is SNEGSKA (reference sequence). The CDR3 has 16 amino acids. The CDR3 loop reads CSARTTGYTSGNTIYF. For the CDR3, the DNA is TGCAGTGCTAGAACGACAGGTTATACCTCTGGAAACACCATATATTTT.

The sample holds a few counts of this clonotype. In DNA form, the CDR3 reads TGTGCCAGCAGTTTAAGTCCGGGGATCCAAGAGACCCAGTACTTC. It is translated as CASSLSPGIQETQYF. J is TRBJ2-5 and V is TRBV12-3 or TRBV12-4, with a tentative D call TRBD2 (5 bases). Trimming left V 2 bases short and J 1 base short, with 11 bases between. CDR3 size: 15 residues.

This rearrangement joins TRBV20-1 to TRBJ2-2, with TRBD2 identical over 7 bases. Germline V gene lookup returns CDR1 DFQATT and CDR2 SNEGSKA (reference sequence). Unmatched junction bases numbered 3, after V lost 4 bases and J lost 4 bases. The CDR3 is 13 amino acids. This chain's CDR3 is CSAKPGGTGELFF. DNA of the CDR3: TGCAGTGCTAAGCCGGGGGGCACCGGGGAGCTGTTTTTT.

This clonotype has only a few counts. V usage is TRBV27 and J usage is TRBJ2-2, with D possibly matching TRBD2 (6 bases). Trimming shortened V by 6 bases and J by 4 bases, and 18 bases separated the two germline ends. Germline loops: CDR1 MNHEY, CDR2 SMNVEV (reference sequence). This CDR3 is built from 16 residues. Here the CDR3 DNA reads TGTGCCAGCAGCCCACGGCGGGGAAGGACCACCGGGGAGCTGTTTTTT. Residues: CASSPRRGRTTGELFF.

The genes are TRBV5-1 and TRBJ2-1; 8 bases agree with TRBD2. After removal of 2 bases from V and 10 bases from J, the junction contained 5 bases not matched to a gene. There are 13 residues in the CDR3. Germline V CDR1 and CDR2: SGHRS, YFSETQ. The CDR3 spells CASSFLSGGEQFF. For the CDR3, the DNA is TGCGCCAGCAGCTTTCTATCGGGGGGGGAGCAGTTCTTC.

There are a few counts of this clonotype. V is TRBV10-3 and J is TRBJ2-1, with 9 bases fitting TRBD1. V dropped 6 bases and J dropped 5; count of bases not matched to a gene: 8. CDR1 ENHRY and CDR2 SYGVKD come from the germline V gene. The CDR3 sequence is 15 residues long. The CDR3 DNA reads as TGTGCCATCAGGCAACAGGGGGCAGGTAACAATGAGCAGTTCTTC. It codes for CAIRQQGAGNNEQFF.

The CDR3 reads CASSPLPGVETQYF. The DNA for the CDR3 is TGTGCCAGCTCACCATTACCAGGGGTAGAGACCCAGTACTTC. The chain joins TRBV18 to TRBJ2-5; a possible D gene is TRBD1 (6 bases). Germline V gives CDR1 KGHSH, CDR2 LQKENI. V lost 2 bases and J 4 bases, leaving 11 bases between the germline ends. The CDR3 length is 14 residues. The full variable domain, in which reference TRBV18 and TRBJ2-5 provide the parts outside the CDR3, is NAGVMQNPRHLVRRRGQEARLRCSPMKGHSHVYWYRQLPEEGLKFMVYLQKENIIDESGMPKERFSAEFPKEGPSILRIQQVVRGDSAAYFCASSPLPGVETQYFGPGTRLLVL.